One TCR beta chain is described in this entry. Its antigen is currently not known. The input lacks base qualities; no much larger clone sits a single base away. The immunoSEQ Assay, which uses bias-controlled multiplex PCR amplification of genomic DNA, was used to profile TCRbeta CDR3 regions. The authors' pipeline ran thus. The absolute abundance of each unique TCRbeta CDR3 region was quantified after sequences were collapsed and filtered. Two models were used to test differential abundance: a binomial model (Fisher-equivalent) and a beta-binomial model that adds time-dependent variance fitted from healthy donors. Clones with fewer than 5 combined templates were removed, and a clone was called differentially abundant if the clone's Benjamini-Hochberg FDR was below 0.01. In the beta-binomial model, variance was expressed as a function of the total template count across the two samples, in the form v = (b*log(k)+a)^2. As stored in TCRdb, this immuneACCESS dataset retains in-frame rearrangements with V and J assigned. A fraction of the clones does not appear; measured against another copy, unresolved V genes explain less than half of the discrepancy, and the remainder lacks a known reason. The V and J calls and the clone size are those of that table, but D and trimming were determined from the DNA. The sample profile shows around 50,000 clones; roughly nine tenths of them were found once. The ten most abundant clones make up 3.6% of the sample.

CDR1 is given as PRHDT and CDR2 as FYEKMQ, both from the germline V gene (reference sequence). Taken from cysteine to phenylalanine, the CDR3 has 14 residues. Only the CDR3 portion is preserved as DNA: 42 bases, with reading frame beginning at the first base. Trimming costs V 4 bases and J 4 bases, and their ends lie 11 bases apart. The sample is drawn from a study of identifying expanded T cells in peripheral blood (dated by TCRdb to the late 2010s). Describing the broader study: Separate aliquots of the same genomic DNA pool were sequenced to produce technical replicates, and four replicates were compared in pairs. What the authors observed across the whole study: The binomial model flagged roughly 1.1 differentially abundant clones between technical replicates, compared with roughly 17 over approximately 2 weeks and roughly 19 over roughly 4 weeks. The beta-binomial model significantly reduced the number of clones called differentially abundant and the false-positive rate across all healthy-donor time intervals. Variance in clone template counts between roughly two-week samples significantly increased with total template count across all healthy donors. The authors expected that biological variance in healthy repertoires might rise further over much longer intervals, such as months to years.

During the collection period, no immune events, such as infections, were documented for the healthy donors. Time-dependent variance in a beta-binomial model of T-cell clone differential abundance was calibrated using healthy-donor blood repertoires as a training cohort. The training cohort comprised roughly ten healthy donors, 3 female and 7 male. An age range of about 29 to 70 years, with an average of 43 years, was recorded for the donors. Obtained from a commercial supplier, whole blood was collected from each healthy donor at three time points set two to three weeks apart. For immunosequencing, genomic DNA was extracted from unsorted whole blood.

The chain employs TRBV13 and TRBJ2-1; the D gene assignment is perhaps TRBD1 or TRBD2, with each matching 5 bases. The source is a person aged 18 to 70 in good health. Sequencing was performed on blood. The nucleotide sequence is TGTGCCAGCAGCTCCGAGGGGTTTTACAATGAGCAGTTCTTC. Translated, this gives CASSSEGFYNEQFF.